One sample yielded the 14 T cell receptor beta chains listed below, sequenced in a study of shared clonotypes between healthy human individuals. Sequencing used immunoSEQ multiplex PCR; TCRdb keeps in-frame clones, though not all of them. The table has roughly 2 million clones, roughly 94% seen once; the top ten hold 0.9% to 1.3%. Selected positively for CCR7 and CD45RO-negative, naive CD8 cells excluded terminally differentiated effector memory CD45RA+ cells. The sequenced sample consisted of naive CD8+ T cells sorted from blood. These receptors came from a man aged 18 to 30 in good health.

This chain uses TRBV5-1 with TRBJ2-7, with 8 bases aligning to TRBD2. With V trimmed by 4 bases and J by 6 bases, 12 bases remained unmatched. The germline CDR1 and CDR2 sequences are SGHRS and YFSETQ. This CDR3 contains 15 residues. Written as DNA, the CDR3 is TGCGCCAGCAGCGGCCCCTGGGCGGGAGGAGGCGAGCAGTACTTC. Its translation is CASSGPWAGGGEQYF.

This rearrangement joins TRBV9 to TRBJ2-1; TRBD1 agrees at 11 bases. The trim removed 2 bases at V and 4 bases at J, leaving 5 bases unmatched. The CDR3 has 16 residues. Germline-derived CDR1 and CDR2 are SGDLS and YYNGEE. The CDR3 nucleotides read TGTGCCAGCAGCGTTTGGGGACAGGGGGGTTACAATGAGCAGTTCTTC. Protein sequence: CASSVWGQGGYNEQFF.

The genes are TRBV30 and TRBJ2-7; D unresolved. The CDR3 runs 10 residues. The V and J ends lost 5 bases and 6 bases respectively, with 8 bases between them. Germline loops: CDR1 GTSNPN, CDR2 SVGIG (reference sequence). The CDR3 sequence is CAWGNGEQYF. The CDR3 coding sequence is TGTGCCTGGGGAAATGGCGAGCAGTACTTC.

As for this clone: Other DNA sequences within the sample encode an identical CDR3. The chain uses TRBV27 and TRBJ2-7, with D possibly TRBD1 on 6 matching bases. This CDR3 is built from 13 residues. V gave up 6 bases and J gave up 5 bases, with 14 bases separating them. The germline gives CDR1 MNHEY, CDR2 SMNVEV (reference sequence). CDR3 DNA: TGTGCCAGCAGCCTTGGTGGGGGCCACGAGCAGTACTTC. Protein: CASSLGGGHEQYF.

This clone was seen only a few times. V is TRBV5-6 and J is TRBJ1-1, with TRBD1 matching over 11 bases. V was clipped by 4 bases and J by 0 bases; unmatched bases: 2. Germline lookup yields CDR1 SGHDT and CDR2 YYEEEE. CDR3 size: 15 residues. CDR3 sequence reads: CASSGTGGLNTEAFF. As DNA, the CDR3 is TGTGCCAGCAGCGGGACAGGGGGTTTGAACACTGAAGCTTTCTTT.

This clone was recorded a few times. The chain joins TRBV30 to TRBJ1-2; D not resolved. Looked up from germline, CDR1 is GTSNPN and CDR2 is SVGIG (reference sequence). The ends were cut back, 0 bases at V and 2 bases at J, with 10 bases in the middle. The CDR3 covers 14 residues. The CDR3 reads CAWSVRPQNYGYTF. DNA for the CDR3: TGTGCCTGGAGTGTACGACCCCAGAACTATGGCTACACCTTC.

CDR3 DNA: TGTGCCTGGAGCTTAGGAGAAGAGACCCAGTACTTC. The encoded protein is CAWSLGEETQYF. The chain employs TRBV30 and TRBJ2-5; D is uncertain. V was cut by 3 bases and J by 3 bases, with 8 bases left in between. Germline V gives CDR1 GTSNPN, CDR2 SVGIG (reference sequence). This CDR3 has 12 residues.

The chain is built from TRBV4-1 and TRBJ2-7; unclear D gene. The CDR3 runs 14 residues. Germline V gene data show CDR1 as MGHRA and CDR2 as YSYEKL. The ends were cut back, 1 base at V and 6 bases at J, with 13 bases in the middle. CDR3 residues: CASSQGLNPIEQYF. The CDR3 nucleotides are TGCGCCAGCAGCCAAGGACTGAACCCCATCGAGCAGTACTTC.

This chain joins TRBV9 and TRBJ1-2; D is uncertain. The CDR3 sequence is 15 residues long. The germline V gene has CDR1 SGDLS and CDR2 YYNGEE. Trimming removed 4 bases from V and 4 bases from J, with 17 bases in between. Here the CDR3 DNA reads TGTGCCAGCAGCTCCCCGAAATCTGGGAGCTATGGCTACACCTTC. Amino acids: CASSSPKSGSYGYTF. Variable domain in full (rest from reference TRBV9 and TRBJ1-2): DSGVTQTPKHLITATGQRVTLRCSPRSGDLSVYWYQQSLDQGLQFLIQYYNGEERAKGNILERFSAQQFPDLHSELNLSSLELGDSALYFCASSSPKSGSYGYTFGSGTRLTVV.

The gene calls are TRBV5-4 and TRBJ1-2, with D uncertain. The length of the CDR3 is 13 residues. Germline assignment: CDR1 SGHNT and CDR2 YYREEE (reference sequence). V was shortened by 1 base and J by 8 bases, with 12 bases between the two germline ends. CDR3 sequence reads: CASSLNSRNGYTF. DNA of the CDR3: TGTGCCAGCAGCTTGAACAGTCGGAACGGCTACACCTTC.

The CDR3 protein is CASSAGFGEKLFF. The CDR3 DNA is TGTGCCAGCAGCGCGGGGTTTGGAGAAAAACTGTTTTTT. The J gene is TRBJ1-4, the V gene TRBV6-1, with D unresolved. The CDR3 spans 13 residues. The germline V and J ends were trimmed by 6 bases and 8 bases, with 13 bases remaining between them. Germline lookup yields CDR1 MNHNS and CDR2 SASEGT.

V is TRBV13 and J is TRBJ1-1, with 7 bases matching TRBD1. The CDR3 length is 16 residues. Germline values: CDR1 PRHDT, CDR2 FYEKMQ (reference sequence). V trimming: 5 bases; J trimming: 4 bases; junction bases outside the gene matches: 13. CDR3 sequence reads: CASSGPRGGAGTEAFF. CDR3 nucleotides: TGTGCCAGCAGCGGACCGAGAGGGGGCGCGGGCACTGAAGCTTTCTTT.

V usage is TRBV27 and J usage is TRBJ1-2; 7 nucleotides line up with TRBD1. J gave up 8 bases and V 5 bases, and 11 bases lay outside the gene matches. The V gene's germline CDR1 is MNHEY and CDR2 SMNVEV (reference sequence). The CDR3 sequence is 14 residues long. The CDR3, as DNA: TGTGCCAGCAGTGCAATCGACAGGGTAGGGGGCTACACCTTC. Amino acid sequence: CASSAIDRVGGYTF.

As DNA, the CDR3 is TGTGCCAGCAGTTCCTCGGGGACAGGGGCGGGTGAAAAACTGTTTTTT. The encoded protein is CASSSSGTGAGEKLFF. The chain uses TRBV6-6 and TRBJ1-4, with 10 positions matching TRBD1. This CDR3 region has 16 residues. Germline-derived CDR1 and CDR2 are MNHNY and SVGAGI (reference sequence). J gave up 7 bases and V 4 bases, and 9 bases lay outside the gene matches.